This TCR beta chain was profiled in a study of post-analysis software for immune sequencing data. Whole-study results and caveats: Compared against controls, patients with multiple sclerosis displayed significantly lower normalized Chao1 diversity. Strong co-clustering by F measure was seen for same-batch samples. TRBV segments more frequent in patients than in controls numbered roughly 5 and included TRBV5-6, TRBV5-1 and TRBV20-1.

V was clipped by 0 bases and J by 14 bases, with 17 bases between them. CDR3 length: 13 residues. Germline V gene lookup returns CDR1 GTSNPN and CDR2 SVGIG (reference sequence). The TCR beta cDNA libraries contained unique molecular identifiers. MiXCR was run by TCRdb on the PCR reads, yielding one entry per CDR3 protein. Found here are hundreds of thousands of distinct CDR3 sequences, 59% of them singletons; the top ten hold around 11%. Turning to this clonotype: Its antigen is currently unknown.

Sequenced material: blood. This chain connects TRBV30 to TRBJ2-1, with D perhaps TRBD1 or TRBD2 (5 bases each). The source of this sequence is a girl aged 2-10 years with multiple sclerosis. The chain's CDR3 is CAWSVNWDPGEFF. In nucleotides, the CDR3 is TGTGCCTGGAGTGTAAATTGGGACCCTGGGGAGTTCTTC. The whole variable domain, remainder taken from reference TRBV30 and TRBJ2-1, is SQTIHQWPATLVQPVGSPLSLECTVEGTSNPNLYWYRQAAGRGLQLLFYSVGIGQISSEVPQNLSASRPQDRQFILSSKKLLLSDSGFYLCAWSVNWDPGEFFGPGTRLTVL.